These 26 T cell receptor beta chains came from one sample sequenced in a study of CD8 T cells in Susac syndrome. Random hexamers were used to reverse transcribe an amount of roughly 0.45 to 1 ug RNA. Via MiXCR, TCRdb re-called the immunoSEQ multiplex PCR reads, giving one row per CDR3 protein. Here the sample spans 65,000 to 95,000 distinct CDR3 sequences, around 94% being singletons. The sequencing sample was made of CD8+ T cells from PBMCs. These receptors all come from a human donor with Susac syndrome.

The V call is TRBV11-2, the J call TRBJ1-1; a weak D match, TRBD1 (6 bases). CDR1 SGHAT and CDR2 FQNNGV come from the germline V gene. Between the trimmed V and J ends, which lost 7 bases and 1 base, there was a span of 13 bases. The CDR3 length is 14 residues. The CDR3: CASTLAGANTEAFF. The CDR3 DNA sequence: TGTGCCAGCACCTTGGCAGGGGCGAACACTGAAGCTTTCTTT.

The CDR3 sequence: CAWRTVNPMGEQYF. In DNA form, the CDR3 reads TGTGCCTGGAGGACAGTTAATCCCATGGGCGAGCAGTACTTC. The chain has TRBV30 and TRBJ2-7, with D possibly being TRBD1 (5 bases). V was cut by 3 bases and J by 6 bases, with 18 bases left in between. This CDR3 is 14 amino acids long. Per germline, CDR1 GTSNPN and CDR2 SVGIG (reference sequence).

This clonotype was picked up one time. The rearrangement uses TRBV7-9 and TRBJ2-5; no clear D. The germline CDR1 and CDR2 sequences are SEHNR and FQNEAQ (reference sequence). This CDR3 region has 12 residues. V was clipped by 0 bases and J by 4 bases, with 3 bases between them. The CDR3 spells CASSLAVETQYF. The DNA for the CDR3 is TGTGCCAGCAGCTTAGCCGTAGAGACCCAGTACTTC.

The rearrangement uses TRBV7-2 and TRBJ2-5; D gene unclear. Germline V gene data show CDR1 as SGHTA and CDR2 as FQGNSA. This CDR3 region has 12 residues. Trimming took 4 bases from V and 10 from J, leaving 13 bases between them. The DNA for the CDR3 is TGTGCCAGCAGCTCCCCCGACGTGGGCCAGTACTTC. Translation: CASSSPDVGQYF. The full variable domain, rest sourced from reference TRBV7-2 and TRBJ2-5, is GAGVSQSPSNKVTEKGKDVELRCDPISGHTALYWYRQSLGQGLEFLIYFQGNSAPDKSGLPSDRFSAERTGGSVSTLTIQRTQQEDSAVYLCASSSPDVGQYFGPGTRLLVL.

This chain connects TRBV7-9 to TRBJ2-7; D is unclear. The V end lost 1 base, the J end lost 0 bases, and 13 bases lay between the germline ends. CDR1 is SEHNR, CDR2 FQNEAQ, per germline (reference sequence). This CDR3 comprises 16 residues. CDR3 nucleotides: TGTGCCAGCAGCTTAGGGGTCGGCGAGAGCTCCTACGAGCAGTACTTC. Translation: CASSLGVGESSYEQYF.

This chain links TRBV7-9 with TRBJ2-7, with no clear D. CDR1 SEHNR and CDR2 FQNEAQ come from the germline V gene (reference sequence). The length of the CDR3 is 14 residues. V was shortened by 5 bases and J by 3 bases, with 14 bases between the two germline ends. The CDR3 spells CASSARVYDYEQYF. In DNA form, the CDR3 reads TGTGCCAGCAGCGCCCGAGTCTATGACTACGAGCAGTACTTC.

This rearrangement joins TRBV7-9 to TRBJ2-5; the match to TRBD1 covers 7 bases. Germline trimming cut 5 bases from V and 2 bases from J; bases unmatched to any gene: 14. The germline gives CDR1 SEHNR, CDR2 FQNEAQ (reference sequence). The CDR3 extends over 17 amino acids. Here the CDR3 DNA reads TGTGCCAGCAGCCGATCCTCCGGTGGGACAGAACAAGAGACCCAGTACTTC. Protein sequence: CASSRSSGGTEQETQYF.

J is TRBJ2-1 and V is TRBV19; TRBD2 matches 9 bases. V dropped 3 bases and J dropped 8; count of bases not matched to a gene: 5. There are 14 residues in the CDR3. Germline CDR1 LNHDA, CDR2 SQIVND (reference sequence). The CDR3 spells CASSIGLATDEQFF. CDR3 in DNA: TGTGCCAGTAGTATCGGACTAGCGACGGATGAGCAGTTCTTC.

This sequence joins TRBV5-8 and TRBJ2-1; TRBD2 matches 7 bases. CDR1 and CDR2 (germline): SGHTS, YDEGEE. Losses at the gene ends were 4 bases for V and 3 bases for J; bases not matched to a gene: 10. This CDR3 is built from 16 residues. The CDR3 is CASSLKRGGGYNEQFF. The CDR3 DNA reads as TGTGCCAGCAGCCTCAAGCGGGGCGGGGGCTACAATGAGCAGTTCTTC.

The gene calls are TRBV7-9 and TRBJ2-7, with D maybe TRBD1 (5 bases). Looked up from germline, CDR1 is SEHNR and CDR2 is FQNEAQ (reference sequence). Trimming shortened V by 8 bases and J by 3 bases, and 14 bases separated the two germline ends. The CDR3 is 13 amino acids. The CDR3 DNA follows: TGTGCCAGCGAGTCGGACACGCACTACGAGCAGTACTTC. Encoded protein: CASESDTHYEQYF.

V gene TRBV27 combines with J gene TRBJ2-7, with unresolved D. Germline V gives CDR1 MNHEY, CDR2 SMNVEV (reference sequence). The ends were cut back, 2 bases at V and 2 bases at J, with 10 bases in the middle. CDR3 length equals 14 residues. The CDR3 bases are TGTGCCAGCAGTTTAGGCGGTTACCCCTACGAGCAGTACTTC. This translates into CASSLGGYPYEQYF.

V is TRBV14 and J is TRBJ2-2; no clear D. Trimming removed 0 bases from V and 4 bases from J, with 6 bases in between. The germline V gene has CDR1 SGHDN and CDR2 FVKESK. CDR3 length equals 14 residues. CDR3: CASSQDRGTGELFF. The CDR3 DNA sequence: TGTGCCAGCAGCCAAGATCGAGGCACCGGGGAGCTGTTTTTT.

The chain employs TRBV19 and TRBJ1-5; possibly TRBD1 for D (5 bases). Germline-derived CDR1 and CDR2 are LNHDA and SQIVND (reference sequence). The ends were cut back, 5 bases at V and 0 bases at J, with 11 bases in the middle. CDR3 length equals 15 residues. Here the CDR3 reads CASSPIDSSNQPQHF. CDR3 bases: TGTGCCAGTAGTCCCATCGACAGTAGCAATCAGCCCCAGCATTTT. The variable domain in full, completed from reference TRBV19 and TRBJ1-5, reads DGGITQSPKYLFRKEGQNVTLSCEQNLNHDAMYWYRQDPGQGLRLIYYSQIVNDFQKGDIAEGYSVSREKKESFPLTVTSAQKNPTAFYLCASSPIDSSNQPQHFGDGTRLSIL.

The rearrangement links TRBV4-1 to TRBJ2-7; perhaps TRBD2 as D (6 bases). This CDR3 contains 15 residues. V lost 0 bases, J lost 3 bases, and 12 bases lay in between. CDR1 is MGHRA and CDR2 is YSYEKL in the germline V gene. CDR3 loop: CASSQDRGLFYEQYF. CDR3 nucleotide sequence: TGCGCCAGCAGCCAAGATCGGGGACTTTTCTACGAGCAGTACTTC.

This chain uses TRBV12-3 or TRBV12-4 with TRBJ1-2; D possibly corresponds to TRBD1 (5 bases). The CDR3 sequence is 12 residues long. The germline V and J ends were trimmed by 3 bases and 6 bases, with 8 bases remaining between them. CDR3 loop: CASSFGTDGYTF. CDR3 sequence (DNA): TGTGCCAGCAGTTTCGGGACTGATGGCTACACCTTC.

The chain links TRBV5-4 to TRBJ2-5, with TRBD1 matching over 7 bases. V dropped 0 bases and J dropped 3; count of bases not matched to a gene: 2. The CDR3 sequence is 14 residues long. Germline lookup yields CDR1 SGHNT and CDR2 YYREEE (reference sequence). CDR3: CASSLGRGKETQYF. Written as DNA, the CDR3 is TGTGCCAGCAGCTTGGGCAGGGGGAAAGAGACCCAGTACTTC.

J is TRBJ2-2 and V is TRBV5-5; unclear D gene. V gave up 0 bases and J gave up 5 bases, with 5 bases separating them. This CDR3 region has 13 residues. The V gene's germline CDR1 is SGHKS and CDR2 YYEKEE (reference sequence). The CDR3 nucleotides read TGTGCCAGCAGCTTGGTCTGGACCGGGGAGCTGTTTTTT. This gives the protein CASSLVWTGELFF.

The CDR3 region is CAWSVVVYTQYF. For the CDR3, the DNA is TGTGCCTGGAGTGTAGTAGTATATACGCAGTATTTT. J is TRBJ2-3 and V is TRBV30; no firm D call. The germline V and J ends were trimmed by 0 bases and 7 bases, with 8 bases remaining between them. The CDR3 is 12 amino acids. Germline lookup yields CDR1 GTSNPN and CDR2 SVGIG (reference sequence).

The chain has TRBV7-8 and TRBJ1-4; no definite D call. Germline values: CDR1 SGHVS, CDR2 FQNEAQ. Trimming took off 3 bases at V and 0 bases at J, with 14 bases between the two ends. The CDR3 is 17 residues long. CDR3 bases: TGTGCCAGCAGCTTGGCAGGTGGAGATGCAACTAATGAAAAACTGTTTTTT. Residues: CASSLAGGDATNEKLFF.

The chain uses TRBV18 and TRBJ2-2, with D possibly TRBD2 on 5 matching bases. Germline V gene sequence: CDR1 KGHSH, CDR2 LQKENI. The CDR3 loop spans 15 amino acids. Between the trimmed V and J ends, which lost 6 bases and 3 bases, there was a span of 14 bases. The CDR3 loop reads CASSDGRGDTGELFF. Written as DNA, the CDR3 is TGTGCCAGCTCGGATGGACGGGGAGACACCGGGGAGCTGTTTTTT.

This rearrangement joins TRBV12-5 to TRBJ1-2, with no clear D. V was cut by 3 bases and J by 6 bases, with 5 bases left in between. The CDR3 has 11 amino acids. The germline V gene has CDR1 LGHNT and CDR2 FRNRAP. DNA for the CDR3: TGTGCTAGTGGTTTCAGTAATGGCTACACCTTC. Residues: CASGFSNGYTF.

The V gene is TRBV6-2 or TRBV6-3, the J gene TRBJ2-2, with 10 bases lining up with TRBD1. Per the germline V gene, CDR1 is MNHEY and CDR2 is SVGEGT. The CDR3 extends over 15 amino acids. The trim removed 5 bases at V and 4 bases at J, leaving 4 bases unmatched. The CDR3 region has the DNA TGTGCCAGCAGTCTGGGACAGGGGCTCACCGGGGAGCTGTTTTTT. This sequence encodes CASSLGQGLTGELFF.

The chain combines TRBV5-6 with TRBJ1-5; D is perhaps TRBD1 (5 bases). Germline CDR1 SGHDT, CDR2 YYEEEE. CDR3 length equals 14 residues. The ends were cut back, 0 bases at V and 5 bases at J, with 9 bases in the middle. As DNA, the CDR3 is TGTGCCAGCAGCTTGGGAGGGGCGGATCAGCCCCAGCATTTT. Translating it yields CASSLGGADQPQHF.

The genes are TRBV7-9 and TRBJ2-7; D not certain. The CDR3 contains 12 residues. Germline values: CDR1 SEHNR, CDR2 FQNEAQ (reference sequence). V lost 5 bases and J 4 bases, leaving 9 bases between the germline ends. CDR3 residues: CASSNEAYEQYF. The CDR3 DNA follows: TGTGCCAGCAGCAATGAGGCTTACGAGCAGTACTTC. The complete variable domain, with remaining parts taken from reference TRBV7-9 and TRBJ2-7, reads DTGVSQNPRHKITKRGQNVTFRCDPISEHNRLYWYRQTLGQGPEFLTYFQNEAQLEKSRLLSDRFSAERPKGSFSTLEIQRTEQGDSAMYLCASSNEAYEQYFGPGTRLTVT.

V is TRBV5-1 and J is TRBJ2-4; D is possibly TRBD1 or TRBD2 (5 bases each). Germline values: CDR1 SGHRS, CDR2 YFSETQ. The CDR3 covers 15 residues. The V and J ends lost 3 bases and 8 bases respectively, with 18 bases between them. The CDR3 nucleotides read TGCGCCAGCAGCTCCGGGACCCTCCCCGGAGACATTCAGTACTTC. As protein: CASSSGTLPGDIQYF.

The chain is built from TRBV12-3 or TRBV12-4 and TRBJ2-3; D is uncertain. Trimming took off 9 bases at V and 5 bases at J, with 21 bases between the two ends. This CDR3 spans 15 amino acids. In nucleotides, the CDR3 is TGTGCCAGTCGCCACCCGGGTCTTGAAGGAGATACGCAGTATTTT. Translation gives CASRHPGLEGDTQYF.